What follows are 22 T cell receptor beta chains derived from one specimen sequenced in a study of blood T cell repertoires in COVID-19. Method: immunoSEQ multiplex PCR; TCRdb's copy keeps in-frame clones and lacks some. The sample includes about 120,000 clones, about four fifths of them seen just once. The material sequenced was peripheral blood. These receptors came from a man in his forties or fifties with active or convalescent COVID-19.

The V call is TRBV6-5, the J call TRBJ1-6, with 8 bases fitting TRBD1. V shed 2 bases and J 5 bases; nucleotides not matched to a gene: 2. This CDR3 comprises 15 residues. Germline V gene sequence: CDR1 MNHEY, CDR2 SVGAGI. CDR3 in DNA: TGTGCCAGCAGTTACAAACAGGGGGATAATTCACCCCTCCACTTT. It encodes CASSYKQGDNSPLHF.

J is TRBJ2-5 and V is TRBV9; 11 positions match TRBD2. CDR1 is SGDLS and CDR2 is YYNGEE in the germline V gene. With V trimmed by 0 bases and J by 3 bases, 1 base remained unmatched. This CDR3 contains 15 residues. The CDR3 loop reads CASSVGLAGKETQYF. CDR3 nucleotides: TGTGCCAGCAGCGTAGGACTAGCGGGAAAAGAGACCCAGTACTTC. Full variable domain (outside the CDR3, taken from reference TRBV9 and TRBJ2-5): DSGVTQTPKHLITATGQRVTLRCSPRSGDLSVYWYQQSLDQGLQFLIQYYNGEERAKGNILERFSAQQFPDLHSELNLSSLELGDSALYFCASSVGLAGKETQYFGPGTRLLVL.

At least ten counts were recorded for this clone. This chain joins TRBV12-3 or TRBV12-4 and TRBJ1-5, with unresolved D. The V end was cut by 5 bases, the J end by 0 bases, with 5 bases between. The CDR3 covers 13 residues. The CDR3 coding sequence is TGTGCCAGCAGTCCGGGTAGCAATCAGCCCCAGCATTTT. Protein product: CASSPGSNQPQHF.

The genes are TRBV9 and TRBJ2-3; tentatively, D is TRBD2 (6 bases). The V gene's germline CDR1 is SGDLS and CDR2 YYNGEE. The CDR3 has 15 amino acids. V lost 0 bases, J lost 5 bases, and 13 bases lay in between. CDR3 in DNA: TGTGCCAGCAGCGTAGCGGGAGACGATGGAGATACGCAGTATTTT. It is translated as CASSVAGDDGDTQYF.

This clone was recorded at least ten times. The V call is TRBV28, the J call TRBJ2-7, with a possible D match to TRBD2 (5 bases). CDR3 length: 12 amino acids. Germline values: CDR1 MDHEN, CDR2 SYDVKM. Trimming cost V 3 bases and J 8 bases, with 11 bases left between them. The CDR3 loop reads CASSFRGLKQYF. The DNA of the CDR3 is TGTGCCAGCAGTTTCCGGGGTCTGAAGCAGTACTTC.

The CDR3: CSVDQGPRDEQYF. The DNA of the CDR3 is TGCAGCGTTGACCAGGGGCCTAGGGACGAGCAGTACTTC. This sequence joins TRBV29-1 and TRBJ2-7; a possible D gene is TRBD1 (6 bases). The CDR3 sequence is 13 residues long. The V and J ends lost 3 bases and 5 bases respectively, with 14 bases between them. Germline V gene data show CDR1 as SQVTM and CDR2 as ANQGSEA.

The genes are TRBV6-5 and TRBJ1-1, with D possibly matching TRBD1 (6 bases). The CDR3 runs to 13 residues. Germline V CDR1 and CDR2: MNHEY, SVGAGI. Trimming removed 2 bases at V and 11 bases at J, with 15 bases between. The CDR3 is CASSYLGRGDAFF. The CDR3, as DNA: TGTGCCAGCAGTTACCTTGGGAGGGGGGATGCTTTCTTT.

This clone was seen a handful of times. This rearrangement joins TRBV28 to TRBJ1-4; TRBD1 aligns across 11 bases. Germline-derived CDR1 and CDR2 are MDHEN and SYDVKM. There are 18 residues in the CDR3. The junction had 11 bases not matched to a gene; V was cut back by 5 bases and J by 3 bases. The CDR3 sequence is CASSLPPGQGVANEKLFF. CDR3 nucleotide sequence: TGTGCCAGCAGTCTACCCCCGGGACAGGGGGTAGCTAATGAAAAACTGTTTTTT.

The chain carries TRBV5-6 and TRBJ1-2; D is perhaps TRBD1 (5 bases). V dropped 0 bases and J dropped 14 bases, with 11 bases sitting between them. This CDR3 comprises 11 residues. The germline gives CDR1 SGHDT, CDR2 YYEEEE. CDR3 bases: TGTGCCAGCAGCTTGGAGGCAGGGCGGACCTTC. It yields the protein CASSLEAGRTF.

This clone has only one observation. The chain uses TRBV2 and TRBJ1-2; tentative D call: TRBD1 (5 bases). The CDR3 extends over 14 amino acids. Germline lookup yields CDR1 SNHLY and CDR2 FYNNEI. The V and J ends lost 4 bases and 6 bases respectively, with 15 bases between them. The CDR3 here is CASSVQGNVDGYTF. CDR3 nucleotides: TGTGCCAGCAGTGTCCAGGGAAACGTGGATGGCTACACCTTC.

CDR3 nucleotides: TGTGCCTGGAGTGAGGAGGGGAATCAGCCCCAGCATTTT. This translates into CAWSEEGNQPQHF. V gene TRBV30 combines with J gene TRBJ1-5; tentatively, D is TRBD1 (5 bases). This CDR3 region has 13 residues. V dropped 1 base and J dropped 4 bases, with 8 bases sitting between them. The germline V gene encodes CDR1 GTSNPN and CDR2 SVGIG (reference sequence).

CDR3 sequence (DNA): TGTGCCAGCAGCTGGACAGGGGGCAACTCTGGAAACACCATATATTTT. Encoded protein: CASSWTGGNSGNTIYF. This chain connects TRBV7-8 to TRBJ1-3; 11 positions match TRBD1. This CDR3 is 16 amino acids long. Per the germline V gene, CDR1 is SGHVS and CDR2 is FQNEAQ. Germline trimming cut 4 bases from V and 0 bases from J; bases unmatched to any gene: 2. The whole variable domain, remainder taken from reference TRBV7-8 and TRBJ1-3, is GAGVSQSPRYKVAKRGQDVALRCDPISGHVSLFWYQQALGQGPEFLTYFQNEAQLDKSGLPSDRFFAERPEGSVSTLKIQRTQQEDSAVYLCASSWTGGNSGNTIYFGEGSWLTVV.

The chain uses TRBV9 and TRBJ2-2; 8 bases match TRBD1. There are 14 residues in the CDR3. V lost 7 bases to trimming and J lost 3 bases; unmatched junction nucleotides: 5. Germline loops: CDR1 SGDLS, CDR2 YYNGEE. CDR3 protein: CASSGQVYTGELFF. The CDR3 DNA follows: TGTGCCAGCTCGGGACAGGTGTACACCGGGGAGCTGTTTTTT. Together with reference TRBV9 and TRBJ2-2, the CDR3 gives the full variable domain: DSGVTQTPKHLITATGQRVTLRCSPRSGDLSVYWYQQSLDQGLQFLIQYYNGEERAKGNILERFSAQQFPDLHSELNLSSLELGDSALYFCASSGQVYTGELFFGEGSRLTVL.

The chain carries TRBV29-1 and TRBJ2-1; TRBD2 agrees at 8 bases. From germline, CDR1 is SQVTM and CDR2 ANQGSEA. CDR3 length: 13 amino acids. The V and J ends lost 7 bases and 6 bases, in that order; junction bases with no gene match: 8. DNA of the CDR3: TGCAGCGATTCGACCGGGACTAGCAATGAGCAGTTCTTC. Its translation: CSDSTGTSNEQFF.

This sequence joins TRBV30 and TRBJ1-4; D is unresolved. This CDR3 has 14 residues. V lost 1 base to trimming and J lost 4 bases, with 10 bases between them. The germline CDR1 and CDR2 sequences are GTSNPN and SVGIG (reference sequence). CDR3 coding DNA: TGTGCCTGGAGTGGAGGACTGATTAATGAAAAACTGTTTTTT. The encoded protein is CAWSGGLINEKLFF. Filled out from reference TRBV30 and TRBJ1-4, the complete variable domain reads SQTIHQWPATLVQPVGSPLSLECTVEGTSNPNLYWYRQAAGRGLQLLFYSVGIGQISSEVPQNLSASRPQDRQFILSSKKLLLSDSGFYLCAWSGGLINEKLFFGSGTQLSVL.

The chain couples TRBV4-1 to TRBJ1-2; possible D gene TRBD1, 5 bases. The CDR3 is made up of 17 amino acids. V lost 0 bases and J lost 4, with 18 bases in between. The germline V gene has CDR1 MGHRA and CDR2 YSYEKL. The CDR3 reads CASSQEWLGGDGYGYTF. Written as DNA, the CDR3 is TGCGCCAGCAGCCAAGAGTGGCTTGGGGGGGACGGCTATGGCTACACCTTC.

The chain combines TRBV12-5 with TRBJ1-1; D ambiguous. The CDR3 spans 14 residues. V was pared by 0 bases and J by 2 bases, with 7 bases between. CDR1 is LGHNT and CDR2 is FRNRAP in the germline V gene. CDR3 coding DNA: TGTGCTAGTGGTTTGGTTTCAGATAACACTGAAGCTTTCTTT. Protein: CASGLVSDNTEAFF.

The genes are TRBV6-1 and TRBJ1-1, with TRBD1 identical over 7 bases. Germline values: CDR1 MNHNS, CDR2 SASEGT. V lost 3 bases, J lost 5 bases, and 12 bases stayed unmatched. The CDR3 totals 16 residues. CDR3 protein: CASSEGQLIMGTEAFF. DNA for the CDR3: TGTGCCAGCAGTGAGGGACAGCTTATTATGGGGACTGAAGCTTTCTTT.

This chain links TRBV19 with TRBJ2-7; 8 bases line up with TRBD2. After removal of 3 bases from V and 3 bases from J, the junction contained 13 bases not matched to a gene. Per the germline V gene, CDR1 is LNHDA and CDR2 is SQIVND (reference sequence). The CDR3 consists of 17 residues. CDR3 DNA: TGTGCCAGTAGTATGGCCCCTCTAACTAGCGGAAACTACGAGCAGTACTTC. It codes for CASSMAPLTSGNYEQYF.

CDR3: CSVRGQGNSPLHF. For the CDR3, the DNA is TGCAGCGTTAGGGGACAGGGTAATTCACCCCTCCACTTT. The chain recombines TRBV29-1 with TRBJ1-6; TRBD1 matches 9 bases. Germline CDR1 is SQVTM and CDR2 is ANQGSEA. The V segment lost 5 bases and the J segment 6 bases; nucleotides outside the gene matches: 2. The CDR3 totals 13 residues. The entire variable domain, with the rest obtained from reference TRBV29-1 and TRBJ1-6, is as follows: SAVISQKPSRDICQRGTSLTIQCQVDSQVTMMFWYRQQPGQSLTLIATANQGSEATYESGFVIDKFPISRPNLTFSTLTVSNMSPEDSSIYLCSVRGQGNSPLHFGNGTRLTVT.

This clone has only a few counts. The rearrangement uses TRBV7-9 and TRBJ2-5; possibly TRBD1 for D (6 bases). Germline CDR1 is SEHNR and CDR2 is FQNEAQ (reference sequence). V lost 2 bases, J lost 1 base, and 11 bases lay in between. This CDR3 region has 15 residues. The CDR3 protein is CASSLLTGRQETQYF. DNA for the CDR3: TGTGCCAGCAGCTTACTGACAGGCCGCCAAGAGACCCAGTACTTC.

The chain has TRBV7-9 and TRBJ1-1, with a weak D call TRBD1 (5 bases). This CDR3 has 13 residues. Germline V gives CDR1 SEHNR, CDR2 FQNEAQ (reference sequence). The germline V and J ends were trimmed by 5 bases and 8 bases, with 15 bases remaining between them. The DNA of the CDR3 is TGTGCCAGCAGCCCCACAGGTCCCGCCGAAGCTTTCTTT. This sequence encodes CASSPTGPAEAFF.